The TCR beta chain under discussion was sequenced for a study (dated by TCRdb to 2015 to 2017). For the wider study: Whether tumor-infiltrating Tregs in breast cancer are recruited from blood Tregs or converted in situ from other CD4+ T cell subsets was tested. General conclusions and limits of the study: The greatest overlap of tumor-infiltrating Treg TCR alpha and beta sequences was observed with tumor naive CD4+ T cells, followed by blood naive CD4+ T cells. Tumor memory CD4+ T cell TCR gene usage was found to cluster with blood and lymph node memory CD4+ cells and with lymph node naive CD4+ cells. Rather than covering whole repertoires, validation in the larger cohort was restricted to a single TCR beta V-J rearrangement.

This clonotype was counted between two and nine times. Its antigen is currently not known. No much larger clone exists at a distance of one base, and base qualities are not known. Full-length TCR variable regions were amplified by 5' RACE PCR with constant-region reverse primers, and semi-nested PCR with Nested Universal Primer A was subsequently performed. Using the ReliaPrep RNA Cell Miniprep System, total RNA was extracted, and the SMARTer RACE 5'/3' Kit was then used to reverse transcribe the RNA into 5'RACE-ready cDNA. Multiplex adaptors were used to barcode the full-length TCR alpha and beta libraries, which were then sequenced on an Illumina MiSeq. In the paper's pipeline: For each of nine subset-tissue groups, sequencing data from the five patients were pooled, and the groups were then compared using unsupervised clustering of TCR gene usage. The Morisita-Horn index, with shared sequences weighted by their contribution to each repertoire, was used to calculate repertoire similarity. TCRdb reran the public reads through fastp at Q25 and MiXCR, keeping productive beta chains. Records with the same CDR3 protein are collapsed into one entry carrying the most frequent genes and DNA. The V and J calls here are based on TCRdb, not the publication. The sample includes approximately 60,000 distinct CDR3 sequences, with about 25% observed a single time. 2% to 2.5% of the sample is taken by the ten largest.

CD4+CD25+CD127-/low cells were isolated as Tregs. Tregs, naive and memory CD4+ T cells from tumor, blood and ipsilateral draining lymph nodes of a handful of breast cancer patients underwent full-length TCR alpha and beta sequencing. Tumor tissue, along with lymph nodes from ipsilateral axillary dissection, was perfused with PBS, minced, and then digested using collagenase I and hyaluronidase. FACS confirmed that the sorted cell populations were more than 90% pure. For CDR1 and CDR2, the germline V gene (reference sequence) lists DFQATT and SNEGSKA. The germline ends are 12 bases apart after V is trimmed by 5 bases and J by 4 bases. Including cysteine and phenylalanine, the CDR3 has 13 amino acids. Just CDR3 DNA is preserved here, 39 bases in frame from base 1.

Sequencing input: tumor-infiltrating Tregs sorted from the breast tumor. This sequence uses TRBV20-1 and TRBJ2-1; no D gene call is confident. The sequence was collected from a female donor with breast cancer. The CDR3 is CSAFRGGYNEQFF. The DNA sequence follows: TGCAGTGCTTTCCGTGGCGGATACAATGAGCAGTTCTTC.